Sequencing of this T cell receptor beta chain was carried out in a study of Ad26.COV2.S vaccination and SARS-CoV-2 variants. Points from the study as a whole: Breadth of non-spike TCRs did not differ between vaccinees and placebo recipients.

Profiling relied on immunoSEQ multiplex PCR, and the TCRdb table lists in-frame clones only, not all of them. The sample shows some 480,000 clones, around 88% of them seen only once. Treatment here: 15 to 20 received Ad26.COV2.S at low or high dose, single or two shots; about 5 received placebo; per-sample allocation not given. At day 63 after the first vaccine or placebo injection, samples were drawn. Comment on this clone: Its specificity is unknown.

Deletions cut 9 bases from V and 1 base from J, with 19 bases between. The CDR3 is 15 amino acids. The germline gives CDR1 LNHDA, CDR2 SQIVND (reference sequence). The source of this sequence is a person aged 18-60 years who received the Ad26.COV2.S COVID-19 vaccine or a placebo. V gene TRBV19 combines with J gene TRBJ2-7; D is possibly TRBD1 or TRBD2 (5 bases each). This material consisted of peripheral blood, taken in a trial of Ad26.COV2.S vaccine versus placebo. CDR3 coding DNA: TGTGCCAGCACGACCGGGACCCAACGGTCCTACGAGCAGTACTTC. Translation gives CASTTGTQRSYEQYF.